This TCR beta chain was found in a study of cytomegalovirus exposure and HLA in healthy donors. Overall study results and limits: Across donors, sequencing depth was assumed by presence/absence analyses to be roughly uniform.

J lost 6 bases, V lost 4 bases, and 8 bases had no gene match. Germline values: CDR1 SGHRS, CDR2 YFSETQ. The CDR3 loop spans 15 amino acids. Concerning this clone: Its cognate antigen is unknown.

This PCR relied on a set of 60 Vbeta primers and 13 Jbeta primers. Sequencing used immunoSEQ multiplex PCR; TCRdb keeps in-frame clones, though not all of them. This table has roughly 96,000 clones, roughly 74% appearing once. Source material: PBMCs. The origin of this receptor is a woman aged 70-85 years in good health and CMV-seropositive. The chain has TRBV5-1 and TRBJ1-4; 8 bases are a match to TRBD1. The chain's CDR3 is CASSLQGASDEKLFF. CDR3 DNA: TGCGCCAGCAGCCTGCAGGGGGCTAGTGATGAAAAACTGTTTTTT.